Listed below are T cell receptor beta chains from one sample, sequenced in a study of blood T cell repertoires in COVID-19. TCRdb's copy holds only in-frame clones and misses some; the assay was immunoSEQ multiplex PCR. The sample carries fewer than 80,000 clones, more than 60% recorded once. The sequencing input was peripheral blood. The receptor set was obtained from a man aged 60 to 75 with acute or convalescent COVID-19. Both conserved end residues are part of each CDR3. The D gene is left open where the match is weak. Size values are once, few and many counts, or a class for expanded clones, and some rows have none.

once,TRBJ1-5,17,-,TRBV7-8,CASSLGSGRRMDQPQHF,TGTGCCAGCAGCTTAGGGTCAGGGCGACGTATGGATCAGCCCCAGCATTTT
-,TRBJ1-1,16,-,TRBV11-2,CASSSWLPRGGGEAFF,TGTGCCAGCAGCTCATGGCTGCCCCGTGGGGGCGGTGAAGCTTTCTTT
-,TRBJ2-7,16,-,TRBV27,CASSLEADGLSYEQYF,TGTGCCAGCAGTTTAGAGGCCGACGGCCTATCCTACGAGCAGTACTTC
-,TRBJ1-2,14,TRBD1,TRBV18,CASSPRTGFYGYTF,TGTGCCAGCTCTCCGCGGACAGGGTTCTATGGCTACACCTTC
once,TRBJ1-6,17,-,TRBV7-8,CASSLIVHSSYNSPLHF,TGTGCCAGCAGCTTAATAGTCCATTCCTCCTATAATTCACCCCTCCACTTT
-,TRBJ1-5,13,-,TRBV10-3,CAISEREVKPQHF,TGTGCCATCAGTGAGAGGGAGGTTAAGCCCCAGCATTTT
-,TRBJ2-7,18,TRBD2,TRBV7-8,CASSLSGTSGSPSYEQYF,TGTGCCAGCAGCTTATCCGGGACTAGCGGGAGTCCCTCCTACGAGCAGTACTTC
-,TRBJ2-2,15,-,TRBV20-1,CSASNPAGSTGELFF,TGCAGTGCTAGTAATCCGGCGGGAAGCACCGGGGAGCTGTTTTTT
-,TRBJ1-1,12,-,TRBV10-2,CASSSMNTEAFF,TGCGCCAGCAGTTCAATGAACACTGAAGCTTTCTTT
-,TRBJ2-2,16,-,TRBV7-9,CASSLYGGSDTGELFF,TGTGCCAGCAGCTTATATGGTGGGAGCGACACCGGGGAGCTGTTTTTT
-,TRBJ2-7,13,TRBD1,TRBV30,CAWKDRDSYEQYF,TGTGCCTGGAAGGACAGGGACTCCTACGAGCAGTACTTC
-,TRBJ2-5,17,-,TRBV27,CASSLMRAGGPQETQYF,TGTGCCAGCAGTTTAATGCGGGCAGGGGGGCCCCAAGAGACCCAGTACTTC
-,TRBJ1-1,13,-,TRBV12-3/TRBV12-4,CASSKLRDTEAFF,TGTGCCAGCAGCAAACTTCGGGACACTGAAGCTTTCTTT
-,TRBJ2-1,15,-,TRBV28,CASSLGGGAHNEQFF,TGTGCCAGCAGTTTAGGAGGGGGCGCCCACAATGAGCAGTTCTTC
-,TRBJ2-5,17,TRBD2,TRBV5-1,CASSLYTSGGAGETQYF,TGCGCCAGCAGCCTCTATACTAGCGGGGGGGCCGGAGAGACCCAGTACTTC
few,TRBJ2-7,14,TRBD2,TRBV3-1/TRBV3-2,CASRPLAGDREQYF,TGTGCCAGCAGACCACTTGCGGGAGATCGCGAGCAGTACTTC
-,TRBJ1-2,15,-,TRBV19,CASSSSSGTNYGYTF,TGTGCCAGTAGTTCGTCGTCAGGGACTAACTATGGCTACACCTTC
-,TRBJ1-4,13,TRBD1,TRBV10-3,CAIEQGGDEKLFF,TGTGCCATCGAACAGGGGGGGGATGAAAAACTGTTTTTT
few,TRBJ2-2,13,TRBD1,TRBV2,CASSVRGTGELFF,TGTGCCAGCAGTGTCAGGGGGACCGGGGAGCTGTTTTTT
-,TRBJ2-5,14,TRBD1,TRBV6-5,CASIPGTGGETQYF,TGTGCCAGCATCCCTGGGACAGGGGGCGAGACCCAGTACTTC
-,TRBJ1-2,14,-,TRBV6-1,CASSESVRVDGYTF,TGTGCCAGCAGTGAATCGGTCAGGGTGGATGGCTACACCTTC
-,TRBJ2-5,15,-,TRBV5-6,CASSSGLGTSETQYF,TGTGCCAGCAGCTCGGGACTTGGTACTTCGGAGACCCAGTACTTC
-,TRBJ2-7,15,TRBD2,TRBV3-1/TRBV3-2,CASSQDRASGTEQYF,TGTGCCAGCAGCCAAGATCGGGCTAGCGGGACCGAGCAGTACTTC
-,TRBJ1-5,12,TRBD1,TRBV4-1,CASGPRGEPQHF,TGCGCCAGCGGCCCCAGGGGGGAGCCCCAGCATTTT
once,TRBJ1-5,16,-,TRBV20-1,CSASPSRGGTNQPQHF,TGCAGTGCTAGTCCCTCTAGGGGAGGCACCAATCAGCCCCAGCATTTT
once,TRBJ2-1,14,-,TRBV7-9,CASSLDSSYNEQFF,TGTGCCAGCAGCCTTGACAGCTCCTACAATGAGCAGTTCTTC
-,TRBJ2-7,16,TRBD2,TRBV28,CASSLFVAGGVYEQYF,TGTGCCAGCAGTTTATTCGTAGCGGGAGGTGTGTACGAGCAGTACTTC
-,TRBJ2-7,13,-,TRBV14,CASSQDQGSEQYF,TGTGCCAGCAGCCAAGATCAGGGTTCCGAGCAGTACTTC
-,TRBJ2-7,14,TRBD2,TRBV6-5,CASRISETSIEQYF,TGTGCCAGCAGGATATCTGAGACTAGCATCGAGCAGTACTTC
-,TRBJ2-5,11,-,TRBV3-1/TRBV3-2,CASSRAGGQYF,TGTGCCAGCAGCCGAGCGGGTGGCCAGTACTTC
-,TRBJ2-7,15,TRBD2,TRBV4-1,CASSQEGSGRYEQYF,TGCGCCAGCAGCCAAGAGGGTAGCGGGAGGTACGAGCAGTACTTC
-,TRBJ2-1,14,-,TRBV4-1,CASSQMTVYNEQFF,TGCGCCAGCAGCCAAATGACAGTGTACAATGAGCAGTTCTTC
few,TRBJ1-2,14,TRBD1,TRBV2,CASSRQGADYGYTF,TGTGCCAGCAGTCGACAGGGGGCTGACTATGGCTACACCTTC
-,TRBJ1-1,14,-,TRBV6-5,CASSYGERNTEAFF,TGTGCCAGCAGTTACGGAGAGAGGAACACTGAAGCTTTCTTT
-,TRBJ1-5,16,-,TRBV11-3,CASSHLPGTRDQPQHF,TGTGCCAGCAGCCACCTCCCCGGGACAAGGGATCAGCCCCAGCATTTT
-,TRBJ1-4,15,TRBD1,TRBV28,CASSLLDRGEEKLFF,TGTGCCAGCAGTTTACTGGACAGGGGGGAGGAAAAACTGTTTTTT
-,TRBJ2-1,14,TRBD2,TRBV7-3,CASSYELAGAEQFF,TGTGCCAGCAGCTACGAACTAGCGGGAGCCGAGCAGTTCTTC
-,TRBJ1-5,15,TRBD1,TRBV19,CASRTGGRSNQPQHF,TGTGCCAGTAGGACAGGGGGCCGTAGCAATCAGCCCCAGCATTTT
few,TRBJ1-5,15,TRBD1,TRBV19,CASSVGQGSAQPQHF,TGTGCCAGTAGTGTCGGACAGGGGAGTGCTCAGCCCCAGCATTTT
-,TRBJ2-5,17,TRBD2,TRBV6-2/TRBV6-3,CASSLGTSGGDLETQYF,TGTGCCAGCAGTTTGGGGACTAGCGGGGGGGACCTGGAGACCCAGTACTTC
-,TRBJ1-5,15,-,TRBV7-9,CASSLEGGINQPQHF,TGTGCCAGCAGCTTAGAAGGGGGAATCAATCAGCCCCAGCATTTT
-,TRBJ2-5,14,TRBD1,TRBV19,CASRQGQGAETQYF,TGTGCCAGTAGACAGGGACAGGGGGCGGAGACCCAGTACTTC
few,TRBJ1-6,13,-,TRBV28,CASSLFRNSPLHF,TGTGCCAGCAGTTTATTTCGGAATTCACCCCTCCACTTT
-,TRBJ2-5,15,TRBD2,TRBV7-2,CASSLNAGGLETQYF,TGTGCCAGCAGCCTTAACGCGGGGGGGCTTGAGACCCAGTACTTC
-,TRBJ2-7,13,-,TRBV9,CASSSGSAGEQYF,TGTGCCAGCAGCTCCGGCTCAGCAGGTGAGCAGTACTTC
-,TRBJ1-1,13,-,TRBV19,CASIADSTTEAFF,TGTGCCAGTATTGCGGACAGCACCACTGAAGCTTTCTTT
few,TRBJ2-5,15,TRBD2,TRBV5-1,CASSGAAGGFETQYF,TGCGCCAGCAGCGGAGCGGCGGGAGGTTTCGAGACCCAGTACTTC
-,TRBJ1-5,16,-,TRBV3-1/TRBV3-2,CASSQGLLEGSQPQHF,TGTGCCAGCAGCCAAGGATTATTGGAGGGAAGTCAGCCCCAGCATTTT
-,TRBJ2-1,15,-,TRBV5-1,CASSLVTSSNNEQFF,TGCGCCAGCAGCTTGGTTACTAGCAGCAACAATGAGCAGTTCTTC
once,TRBJ2-1,14,TRBD2,TRBV6-4,CASSRLAGDNEQFF,TGTGCCAGCTCCCGACTAGCGGGGGACAATGAGCAGTTCTTC
-,TRBJ2-3,17,TRBD1,TRBV24-1,CATSDFGQGALTDTQYF,TGTGCCACCAGTGATTTCGGACAGGGAGCTCTCACAGATACGCAGTATTTT
-,TRBJ2-1,15,-,TRBV5-1,CASSGGGEFFEEQFF,TGCGCCAGCAGCGGTGGCGGGGAGTTCTTTGAGGAGCAGTTCTTC
-,TRBJ2-7,12,TRBD2,TRBV28,CATGLAAYEQYF,TGTGCCACCGGACTAGCGGCCTACGAGCAGTACTTC